The text below deals with one TCR beta chain. Its antigen is undetermined. Trimming stripped 1 base from V and 4 bases from J, with 13 bases between. This CDR3 spans 15 amino acids. Germline-derived CDR1 and CDR2 are SQVTM and ANQGSEA. Clones were sequenced by immunoSEQ multiplex PCR, and TCRdb holds only the in-frame ones, with some missing. The sample records about 26,000 clones, less than 80% being singletons. This entry belongs to a study of immune evolution from preneoplasia to lung adenocarcinoma. Regarding the study as a whole: T cell clonality was higher in KRAS-mutant than EGFR-mutant or wild-type nodules.

Sequencing was carried out using FFPE invasive lung adenocarcinoma tissue. The chain carries TRBV29-1 and TRBJ2-2; D remains ambiguous. The TCR sequence derives from a person in their sixties or seventies with invasive lung adenocarcinoma. Some clones in this sample may be carry-over from other donors' samples. The CDR3 bases are TGCAGCGTTGAAGGGCGCAACGGAGCCACCGGGGAGCTGTTTTTT. This encodes CSVEGRNGATGELFF.